These 4 T cell receptor beta chains were sequenced from one sample in a study of cytomegalovirus exposure and HLA in healthy donors. The PCR used 60 Vbeta and 13 Jbeta primers. TCRdb's table, derived via immunoSEQ multiplex PCR, lists solely in-frame clones and lacks some. The sample includes 140,000 to 150,000 clones. The sequenced sample was PBMCs. Receptors originate from a male donor in good health and CMV-seronegative.

The V and J genes are TRBV18 and TRBJ2-7; 9 bases line up with TRBD1. CDR1 and CDR2 from the germline V gene are KGHSH and LQKENI. Germline trimming cut 0 bases from V and 1 base from J; bases unmatched to any gene: 4. The CDR3 has 16 residues. The DNA of the CDR3 is TGTGCCAGCTCACCACCGGTACAGGGGGCTTCCTACGAGCAGTACTTC. The encoded protein is CASSPPVQGASYEQYF.

The rearrangement uses TRBV19 and TRBJ2-7, with 8 bases lining up with TRBD1. The V gene's germline CDR1 is LNHDA and CDR2 SQIVND (reference sequence). The CDR3 length is 15 residues. V lost 3 bases, J lost 1 base, and 5 bases stayed unmatched. As DNA, the CDR3 is TGTGCCAGTAGTATCACTCAGGGGGCTTCCTACGAGCAGTACTTC. Its translation: CASSITQGASYEQYF.

CDR3 coding DNA: TGTGCCATCAGTGGACAGGTGCTAACCGGGGAGCTGTTTTTT. Translating gives CAISGQVLTGELFF. The V call is TRBV10-3, the J call TRBJ2-2, with D possibly matching TRBD1 (6 bases). This CDR3 is built from 14 residues. Germline V gene data show CDR1 as ENHRY and CDR2 as SYGVKD. Trimming stripped 4 bases from V and 5 bases from J, with 11 bases between.

The genes are TRBV19 and TRBJ1-1, with 7 bases matching TRBD1. Germline V CDR1 and CDR2: LNHDA, SQIVND (reference sequence). The CDR3 sequence is 15 residues long. V was clipped by 3 bases and J by 4 bases; unmatched bases: 8. DNA for the CDR3: TGTGCCAGTAGTATCCGAGGGGGCCCGGGCACTGAAGCTTTCTTT. Its translation: CASSIRGGPGTEAFF.